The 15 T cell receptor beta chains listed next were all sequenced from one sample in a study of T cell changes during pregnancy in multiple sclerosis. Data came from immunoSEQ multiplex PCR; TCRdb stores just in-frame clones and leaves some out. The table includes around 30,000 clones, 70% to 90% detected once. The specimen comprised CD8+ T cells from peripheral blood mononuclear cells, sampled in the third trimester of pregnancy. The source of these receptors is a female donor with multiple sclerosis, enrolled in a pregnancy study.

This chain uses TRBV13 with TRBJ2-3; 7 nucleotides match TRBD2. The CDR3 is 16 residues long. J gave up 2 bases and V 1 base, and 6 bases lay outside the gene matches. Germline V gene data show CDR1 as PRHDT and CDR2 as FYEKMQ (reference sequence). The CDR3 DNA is TGTGCCAGCAGCTTAGTGGCGGGGGAGGCCACAGATACGCAGTATTTT. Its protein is CASSLVAGEATDTQYF.

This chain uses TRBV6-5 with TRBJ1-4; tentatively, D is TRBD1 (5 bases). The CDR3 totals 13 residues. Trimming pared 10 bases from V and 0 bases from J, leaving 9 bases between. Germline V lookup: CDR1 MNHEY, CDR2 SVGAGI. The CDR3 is CATGGATNEKLFF. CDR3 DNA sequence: TGTGCCACCGGGGGTGCAACTAATGAAAAACTGTTTTTT.

The CDR3 sequence is CASSQDSYRALFANTGELFF. The CDR3 nucleotides read TGTGCCAGCAGCCAAGATAGTTACAGGGCCTTATTCGCGAACACCGGGGAGCTGTTTTTT. This chain connects TRBV4-2 to TRBJ2-2; perhaps TRBD1 as D (6 bases). The CDR3 length is 20 residues. The germline CDR1 and CDR2 sequences are LGHNA and YNFKEQ. Trimming left V 0 bases short and J 0 bases short, with 20 bases between.

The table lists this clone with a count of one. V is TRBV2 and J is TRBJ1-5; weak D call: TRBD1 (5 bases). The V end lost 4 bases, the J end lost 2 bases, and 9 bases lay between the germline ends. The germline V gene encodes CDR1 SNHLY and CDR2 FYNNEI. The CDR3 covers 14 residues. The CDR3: CASSVWGGNQPQHF. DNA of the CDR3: TGTGCCAGCAGTGTATGGGGCGGCAATCAGCCCCAGCATTTT.

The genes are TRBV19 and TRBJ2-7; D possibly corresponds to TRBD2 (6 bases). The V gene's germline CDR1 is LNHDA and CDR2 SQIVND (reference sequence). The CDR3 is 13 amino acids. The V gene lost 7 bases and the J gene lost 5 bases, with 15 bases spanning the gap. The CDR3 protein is CASNAGGSNEQYF. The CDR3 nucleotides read TGTGCCAGTAACGCTGGAGGGTCGAACGAGCAGTACTTC.

CDR3 in amino acids: CASRGPRGFGYTF. The DNA of the CDR3 is TGTGCCAGCAGGGGCCCCAGGGGTTTTGGCTACACCTTC. The V and J genes are TRBV9 and TRBJ1-2; D is perhaps TRBD1 (6 bases). CDR1 and CDR2 from the germline V gene are SGDLS and YYNGEE. The CDR3 has 13 amino acids. Trimming removed 5 bases at V and 7 bases at J, with 15 bases between.

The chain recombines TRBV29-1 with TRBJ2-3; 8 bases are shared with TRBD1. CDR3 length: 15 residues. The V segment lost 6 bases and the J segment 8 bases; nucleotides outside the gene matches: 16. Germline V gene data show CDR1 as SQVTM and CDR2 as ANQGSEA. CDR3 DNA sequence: TGCAGCGTCGAGGACCGGGACAGGCTCCGGGGTACGCAGTATTTT. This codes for CSVEDRDRLRGTQYF.

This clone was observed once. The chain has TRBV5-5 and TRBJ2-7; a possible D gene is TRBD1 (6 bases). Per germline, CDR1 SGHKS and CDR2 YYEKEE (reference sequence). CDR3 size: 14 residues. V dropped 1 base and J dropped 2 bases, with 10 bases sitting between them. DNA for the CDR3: TGTGCCAGCAGCTTGTGGGACATTACCTACGAGCAGTACTTC. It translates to CASSLWDITYEQYF. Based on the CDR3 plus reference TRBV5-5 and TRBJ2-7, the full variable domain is DAGVTQSPTHLIKTRGQQVTLRCSPISGHKSVSWYQQVLGQGPQFIFQYYEKEERGRGNFPDRFSARQFPNYSSELNVNALLLGDSALYLCASSLWDITYEQYFGPGTRLTVT.

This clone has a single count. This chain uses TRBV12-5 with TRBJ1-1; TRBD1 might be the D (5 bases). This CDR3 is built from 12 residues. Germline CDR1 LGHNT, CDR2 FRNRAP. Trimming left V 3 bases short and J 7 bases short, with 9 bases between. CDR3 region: CASGFPTDEAFF. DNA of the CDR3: TGTGCTAGTGGTTTCCCGACAGATGAAGCTTTCTTT.

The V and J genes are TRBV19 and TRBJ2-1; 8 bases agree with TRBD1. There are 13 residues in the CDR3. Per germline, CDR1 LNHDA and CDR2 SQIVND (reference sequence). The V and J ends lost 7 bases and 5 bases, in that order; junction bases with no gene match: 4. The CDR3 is CASTLTGDNEQFF. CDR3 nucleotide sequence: TGTGCCAGTACGCTGACAGGGGACAATGAGCAGTTCTTC.

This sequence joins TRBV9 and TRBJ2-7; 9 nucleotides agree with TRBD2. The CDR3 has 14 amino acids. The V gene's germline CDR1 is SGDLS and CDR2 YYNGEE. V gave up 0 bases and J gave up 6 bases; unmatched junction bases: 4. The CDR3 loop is CASSVEASGVEQYF. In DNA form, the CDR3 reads TGTGCCAGCAGCGTAGAGGCTAGCGGGGTCGAGCAGTACTTC.

This CDR3 reads CSVGQMNTEAFF. In DNA, the CDR3 is TGCAGCGTAGGACAAATGAACACTGAAGCTTTCTTT. The chain joins TRBV29-1 to TRBJ1-1, with D possibly being TRBD1 (5 bases). Trimming removed 6 bases from V and 0 bases from J, with 8 bases in between. Per germline, CDR1 SQVTM and CDR2 ANQGSEA. The CDR3 loop spans 12 amino acids. Based on the CDR3 plus reference TRBV29-1 and TRBJ1-1, the full variable domain is SAVISQKPSRDICQRGTSLTIQCQVDSQVTMMFWYRQQPGQSLTLIATANQGSEATYESGFVIDKFPISRPNLTFSTLTVSNMSPEDSSIYLCSVGQMNTEAFFGQGTRLTVV.

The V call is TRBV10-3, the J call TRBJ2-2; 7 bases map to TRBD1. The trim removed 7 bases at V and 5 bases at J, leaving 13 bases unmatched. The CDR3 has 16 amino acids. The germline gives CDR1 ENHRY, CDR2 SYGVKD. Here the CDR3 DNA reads TGTGCCATCACCTCTTTCCGGGACAGCTCTACCGGGGAGCTGTTTTTT. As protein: CAITSFRDSSTGELFF.

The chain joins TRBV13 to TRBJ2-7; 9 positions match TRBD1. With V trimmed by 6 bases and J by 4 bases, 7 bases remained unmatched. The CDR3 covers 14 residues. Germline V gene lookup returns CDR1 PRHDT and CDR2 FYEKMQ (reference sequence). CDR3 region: CASRSGTGQYEQYF. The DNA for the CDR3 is TGTGCCAGCAGGTCCGGGACAGGGCAATACGAGCAGTACTTC.

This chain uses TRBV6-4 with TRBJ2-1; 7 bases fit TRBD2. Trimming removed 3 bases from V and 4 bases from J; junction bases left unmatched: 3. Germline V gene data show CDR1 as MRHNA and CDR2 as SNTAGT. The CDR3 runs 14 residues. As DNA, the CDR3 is TGTGCCAGCAGTGATCGCGGGGGTTACAATGAGCAGTTCTTC. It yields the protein CASSDRGGYNEQFF.